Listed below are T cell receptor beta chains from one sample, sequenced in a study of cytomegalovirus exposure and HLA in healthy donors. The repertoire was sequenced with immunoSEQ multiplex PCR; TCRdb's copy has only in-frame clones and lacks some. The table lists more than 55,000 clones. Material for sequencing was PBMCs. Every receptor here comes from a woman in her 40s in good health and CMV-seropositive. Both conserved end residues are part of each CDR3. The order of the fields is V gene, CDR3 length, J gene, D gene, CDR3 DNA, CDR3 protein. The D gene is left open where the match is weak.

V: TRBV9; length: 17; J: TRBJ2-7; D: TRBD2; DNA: TGTGCCAGCAGCCCCCGGGGACTAGCGGGAGGGCCGGAAGAGCAGTACTTC; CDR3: CASSPRGLAGGPEEQYF
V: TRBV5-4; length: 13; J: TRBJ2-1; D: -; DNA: TGTGCCACCGTTTTTCGAGCGACCAATGAGCAGTTCTTC; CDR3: CATVFRATNEQFF
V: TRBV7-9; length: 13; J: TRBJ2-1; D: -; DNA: TGTGCCAGCAGCTTATTACAGGACAATGAGCAGTTCTTC; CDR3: CASSLLQDNEQFF
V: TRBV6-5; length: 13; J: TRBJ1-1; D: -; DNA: TGTGCCAGCATAAGGACTGTGGACACTGAAGCTTTCTTT; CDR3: CASIRTVDTEAFF
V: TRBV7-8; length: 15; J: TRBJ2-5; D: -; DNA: TGTGCCAGCAGCTTCCGGTGGACAGGAGGGGAGACCCAGTACTTC; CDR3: CASSFRWTGGETQYF
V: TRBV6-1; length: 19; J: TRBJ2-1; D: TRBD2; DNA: TGTGCCAGCAGTGAAGCGCAGGGTAGCGGGAGAGGGGCCTTGAATGAGCAGTTCTTC; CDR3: CASSEAQGSGRGALNEQFF
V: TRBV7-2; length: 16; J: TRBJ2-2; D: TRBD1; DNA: TGTGCCAGCAGCATCCCCGGGACAGGGCGAACCGGGGAGCTGTTTTTT; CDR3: CASSIPGTGRTGELFF
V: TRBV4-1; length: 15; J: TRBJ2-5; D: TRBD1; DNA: TGCGCCAGCAGCCAAAAGGGGGCGTTAGTGGAGACCCAGTACTTC; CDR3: CASSQKGALVETQYF
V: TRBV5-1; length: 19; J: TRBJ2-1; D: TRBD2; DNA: TGCGCCAGCAGCCCGGGTAGCGGGGGGCTCCTTAGCTCCTACAATGAGCAGTTCTTC; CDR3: CASSPGSGGLLSSYNEQFF
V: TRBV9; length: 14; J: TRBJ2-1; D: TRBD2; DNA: TGTGCCAGCAGCGCCGATCTTCTAGCGGGAGAGCAGTTCTTC; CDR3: CASSADLLAGEQFF
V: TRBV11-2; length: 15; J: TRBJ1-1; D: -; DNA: TGTGCCAGCAGCGCTCTTTACAGGGAAAGGGGTGAAGCTTTCTTT; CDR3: CASSALYRERGEAFF
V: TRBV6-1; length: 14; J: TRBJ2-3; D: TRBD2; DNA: TGTGCCAGCAGTGAACTAGCGGGAGCAGATACGCAGTATTTT; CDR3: CASSELAGADTQYF
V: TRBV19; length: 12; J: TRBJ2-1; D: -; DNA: TGTGCCAGTAATGGGGCGACTAGTAGGCAGTTCTTC; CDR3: CASNGATSRQFF
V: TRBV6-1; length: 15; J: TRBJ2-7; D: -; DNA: TGTGCCAGCAGTGAAAAGGAGGCAGGTACCTACGAGCAGTACTTC; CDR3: CASSEKEAGTYEQYF
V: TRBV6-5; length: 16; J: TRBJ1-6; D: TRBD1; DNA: TGTGCCAGCAGTTACGCCTGGGACAGGGCTGCTTCACCCCTCCACTTT; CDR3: CASSYAWDRAASPLHF
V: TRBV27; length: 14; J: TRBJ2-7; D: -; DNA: TGTGCCAGCAGCGTAGACACCCTCTCCTACGAGCAGTACTTC; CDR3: CASSVDTLSYEQYF
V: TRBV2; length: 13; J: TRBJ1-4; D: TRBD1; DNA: TGTGCCAGCAGAGACGGGACAGATGAAAAACTGTTTTTT; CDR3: CASRDGTDEKLFF
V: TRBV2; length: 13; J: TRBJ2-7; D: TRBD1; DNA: TGTGCCAGCAGTGAACAGGGGGCCTACGAGCAGTACTTC; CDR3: CASSEQGAYEQYF
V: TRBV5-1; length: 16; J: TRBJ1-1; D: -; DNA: TGCGCCAGCACGCCAACCCAGTCAGGGGATCGGACTGAAGCTTTCTTT; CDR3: CASTPTQSGDRTEAFF
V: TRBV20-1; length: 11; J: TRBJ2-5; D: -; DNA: TGTAGCCCGGGTCATCAAGAGACCCAGTACTTC; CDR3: CSPGHQETQYF
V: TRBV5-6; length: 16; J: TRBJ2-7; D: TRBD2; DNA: TGTGCCAGCAGCCCTCTAGGGCGGGGGGAGTCCTACGAGCAGTACTTC; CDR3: CASSPLGRGESYEQYF
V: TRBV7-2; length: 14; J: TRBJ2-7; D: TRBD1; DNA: TGTGCCAGCAGCTACAGGGGTCTCTCCTACGAGCAGTACTTC; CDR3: CASSYRGLSYEQYF
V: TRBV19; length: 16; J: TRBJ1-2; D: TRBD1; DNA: TGTGCCAGTAGTACGTTAACAGGGGGCGAGGACTATGGCTACACCTTC; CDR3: CASSTLTGGEDYGYTF
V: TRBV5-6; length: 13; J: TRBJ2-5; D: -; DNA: TGTGCCAGCAGCTGGGGCTCCGCCGGGACCCAGTACTTC; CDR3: CASSWGSAGTQYF
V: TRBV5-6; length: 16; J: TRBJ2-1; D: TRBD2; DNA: TGTGCCAGCAGCGCAACCGGGACTAGCCTTTACAATGAGCAGTTCTTC; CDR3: CASSATGTSLYNEQFF
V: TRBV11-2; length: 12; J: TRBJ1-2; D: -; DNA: TGCGCCAGCAGCTTAGTTGGGGGCGGCTACACCTTC; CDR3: CASSLVGGGYTF
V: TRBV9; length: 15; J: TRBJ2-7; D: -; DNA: TGTGCCAGCAGCCCCGACGGGTTCAGCTCCTACGAGCAGTACTTC; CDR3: CASSPDGFSSYEQYF
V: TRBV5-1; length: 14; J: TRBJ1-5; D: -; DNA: TGCGCCAGCAGCCCCGGGTCTGATAATCAGCCCCAGCATTTT; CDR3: CASSPGSDNQPQHF
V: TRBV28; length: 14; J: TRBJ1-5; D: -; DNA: TGTGCCAGCAGGAAGATTGGCGGGGTCCAGCCCCAGCATTTT; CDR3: CASRKIGGVQPQHF
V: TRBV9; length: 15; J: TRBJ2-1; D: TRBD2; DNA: TGTGCCAGCAGCGTACTAGCGGGAGATAGGAATGAGCAGTTCTTC; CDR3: CASSVLAGDRNEQFF
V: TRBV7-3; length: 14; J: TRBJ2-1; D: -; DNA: TGTGCCAGCAGCTTGGGGCAGGGGTTCAATGAGCAGTTCTTC; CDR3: CASSLGQGFNEQFF
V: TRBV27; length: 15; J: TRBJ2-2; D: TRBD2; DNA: TGTGCCACCGGACTAGCGGGAGGATTAACCGGGGAGCTGTTTTTT; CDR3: CATGLAGGLTGELFF
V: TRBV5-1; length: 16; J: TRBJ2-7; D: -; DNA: TGCGCCAGCTCGCCCGTGTTGACGCAGGATGGCTACGAGCAGTACTTC; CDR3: CASSPVLTQDGYEQYF
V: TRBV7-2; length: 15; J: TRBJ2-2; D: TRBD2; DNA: TGTGCCAGCAGCTCCCTGTCGGGGGGAACCGGGGAGCTGTTTTTT; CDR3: CASSSLSGGTGELFF
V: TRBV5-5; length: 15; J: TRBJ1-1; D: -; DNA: TGTGCCAGCAGCTGGGCGCGAGGGGGAAACACTGAAGCTTTCTTT; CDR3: CASSWARGGNTEAFF
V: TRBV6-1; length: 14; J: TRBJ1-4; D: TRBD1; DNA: TGTGCCAGCAGTGCGACAGGGGTGGGGGAAAAACTGTTTTTT; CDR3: CASSATGVGEKLFF
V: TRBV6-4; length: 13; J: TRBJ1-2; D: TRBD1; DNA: TGTGCCAGCAGTGACTCGGACAGGGGTGGCTACACCTTC; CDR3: CASSDSDRGGYTF
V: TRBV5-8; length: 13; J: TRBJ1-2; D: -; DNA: TGTGCCAGCAGCTTGGGAGCTAACTATGGCTACACCTTC; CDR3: CASSLGANYGYTF
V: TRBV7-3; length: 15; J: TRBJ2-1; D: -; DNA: TGTGCCAGCAGCCTAGAAGGTTTACGGGACAATGAGCAGTTCTTC; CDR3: CASSLEGLRDNEQFF
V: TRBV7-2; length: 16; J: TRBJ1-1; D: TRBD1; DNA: TGTGCCAGCAGCCAACATTACTTGGACAGGAGAACTGAAGCTTTCTTT; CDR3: CASSQHYLDRRTEAFF
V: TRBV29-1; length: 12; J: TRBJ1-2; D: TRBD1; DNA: TGCAGCTCGGACAGGGGTCTCGGGGGCTACACCTTC; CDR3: CSSDRGLGGYTF
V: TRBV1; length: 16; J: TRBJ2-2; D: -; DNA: TGCACCAGCAGCCTTCGACTAGAAGGGGACACCGGGGAGCTGTTTTTT; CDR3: CTSSLRLEGDTGELFF
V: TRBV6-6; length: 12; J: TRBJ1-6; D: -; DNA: TGTGCCAGCACGGGATTTAATTCACCCCTCCACTTT; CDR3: CASTGFNSPLHF
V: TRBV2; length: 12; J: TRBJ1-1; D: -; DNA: TGTGCCAGCAGTGAAGAAGTGGGGGGAGCTTTCTTT; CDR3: CASSEEVGGAFF
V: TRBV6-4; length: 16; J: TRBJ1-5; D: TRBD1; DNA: TGTGCCAGCAGCGGAGCCGGACAGGAGGACAATCAGCCCCAGCATTTT; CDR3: CASSGAGQEDNQPQHF
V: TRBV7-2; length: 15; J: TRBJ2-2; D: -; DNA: TGTGCCAGCAGCTTAGTCCCAGAGAACACCGGGGAGCTGTTTTTT; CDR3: CASSLVPENTGELFF
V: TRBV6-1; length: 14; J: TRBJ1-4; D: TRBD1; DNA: TGTGCCACCTACAGAGGGGGCCTGGATGAAAAACTGTTTTTT; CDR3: CATYRGGLDEKLFF
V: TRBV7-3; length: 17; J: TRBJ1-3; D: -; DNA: TGTGCCAGCAGCGCCAAAGGACTACCGTACTCTGGAAACACCATATATTTT; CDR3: CASSAKGLPYSGNTIYF
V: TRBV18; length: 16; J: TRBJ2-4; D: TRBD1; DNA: TGTGCCAGCTCCTCCCGGGACAGGGTAGACGAAAACATTCAGTACTTC; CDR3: CASSSRDRVDENIQYF
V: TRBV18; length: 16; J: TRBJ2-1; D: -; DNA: TGTGCCAGCTCACCACCCGGGACTGCGACCGTAAATGAGCAGTTCTTC; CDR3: CASSPPGTATVNEQFF
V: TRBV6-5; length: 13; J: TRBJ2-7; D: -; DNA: TGTGCCAGCAGTAAGGGGCCTGACTACGAGCAGTACTTC; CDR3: CASSKGPDYEQYF
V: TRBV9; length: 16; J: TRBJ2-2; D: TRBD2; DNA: TGTGCCAGCAGCGTAGCGGGGAGGGGGAACACCGGGGAGCTGTTTTTT; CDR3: CASSVAGRGNTGELFF
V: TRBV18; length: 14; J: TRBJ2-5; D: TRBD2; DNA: TGTGCCAGCTCACCCGGACTAGCGCAAGAGACCCAGTACTTC; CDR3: CASSPGLAQETQYF
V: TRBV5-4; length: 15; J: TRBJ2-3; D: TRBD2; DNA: TGTGCCAGCAGCCTCACTAGCGGTAGCACAGATACGCAGTATTTT; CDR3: CASSLTSGSTDTQYF
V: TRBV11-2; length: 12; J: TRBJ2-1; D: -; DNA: TGTGCCAGCAGCTTAGTCCGTCAGGAGGGGTTCTTC; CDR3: CASSLVRQEGFF
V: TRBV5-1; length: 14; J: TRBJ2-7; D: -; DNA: TGCGCCAGCAGCTTGGGCACCTCAGACTACGAGCAGTACTTC; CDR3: CASSLGTSDYEQYF
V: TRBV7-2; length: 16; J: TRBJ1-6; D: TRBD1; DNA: TGTGCCAGCAGCTCCTCCTGGACAGGTTTTAATTCACCCCTCCACTTT; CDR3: CASSSSWTGFNSPLHF
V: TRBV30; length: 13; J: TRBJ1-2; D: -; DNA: TGTGCCTGGAGTGTAGGGGATTACTATGGCTACACCTTC; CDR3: CAWSVGDYYGYTF
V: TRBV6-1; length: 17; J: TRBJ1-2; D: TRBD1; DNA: TGTGCCAGCAGTGGCCGACAGGGGGCGCGGGTCGTCTATGGCTACACCTTC; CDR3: CASSGRQGARVVYGYTF